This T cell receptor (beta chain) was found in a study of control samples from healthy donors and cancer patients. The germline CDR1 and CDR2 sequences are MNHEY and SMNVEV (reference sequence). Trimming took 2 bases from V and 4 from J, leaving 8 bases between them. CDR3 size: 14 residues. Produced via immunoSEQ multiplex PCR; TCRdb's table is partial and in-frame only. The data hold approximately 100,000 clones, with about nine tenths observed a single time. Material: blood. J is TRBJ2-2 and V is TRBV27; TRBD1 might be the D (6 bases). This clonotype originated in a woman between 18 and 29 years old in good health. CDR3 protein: CASSLDRITGELFF. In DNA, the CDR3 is TGTGCCAGCAGTTTAGACAGGATCACCGGGGAGCTGTTTTTT.